A selection of T cell receptor beta chains follows, all from one sample in a study of T cell responses to AZD1222 COVID-19 vaccine. The method was immunoSEQ multiplex PCR; TCRdb's version includes in-frame clones alone and lacks a portion of them. The table includes 120,000 or so clones, around 93% detected once. Specimen: peripheral blood, collected 28 days after the second AZD1222 dose. The receptors here all came from an adult who received the AZD1222 COVID-19 vaccine. CDR3s include the opening cysteine and the closing phenylalanine or tryptophan. D genes are given only for firm matches. Expanded clones are given a class, and other clones once, few, many or no size at all.

>NA|NA|TRBJ2-2|TRBV11-2
CASSVSGITGELFF
TGTGCCAGCAGCGTATCAGGGATCACCGGGGAGCTGTTTTTT
>NA|TRBD2|TRBJ2-7|TRBV7-9
CASSLASLAASYEQYF
TGTGCCAGCAGCTTAGCGTCCCTAGCGGCCTCCTACGAGCAGTACTTC
>once|NA|TRBJ1-1|TRBV5-1
CASSLEHQNTEAFF
TGCGCCAGCAGCTTGGAGCACCAGAACACTGAAGCTTTCTTT
>once|NA|TRBJ1-6|TRBV18
CASSPGQNSPLHF
TGTGCCAGCTCACCAGGGCAGAATTCACCCCTCCACTTT
>few|TRBD1|TRBJ1-1|TRBV7-9
CASSTGTGTSFF
TGTGCCAGCAGCACCGGGACAGGGACCTCTTTCTTT
>NA|NA|TRBJ2-1|TRBV19
CASSISPSHYNEQFF
TGTGCCAGTAGTATAAGCCCAAGCCATTACAATGAGCAGTTCTTC
>few|NA|TRBJ1-2|TRBV6-2/TRBV6-3
CASTPAGQYGYTF
TGTGCCAGCACCCCAGCTGGACAGTATGGCTACACCTTC
>NA|TRBD1|TRBJ2-1|TRBV30
CAWSLGTGTYNEQFF
TGTGCCTGGAGTCTCGGGACAGGAACTTACAATGAGCAGTTCTTC
>NA|NA|TRBJ2-1|TRBV3-1/TRBV3-2
CASSPTTYNEQFF
TGTGCCAGCAGCCCGACTACATACAATGAGCAGTTCTTC
>NA|NA|TRBJ1-1|TRBV7-2
CASSFGTGILNTEAFF
TGTGCCAGCAGCTTCGGTACCGGGATTTTGAACACTGAAGCTTTCTTT
>few|NA|TRBJ2-5|TRBV7-9
CASSLETQYF
TGTGCCAGCAGCTTGGAGACCCAGTACTTC
>NA|TRBD1|TRBJ2-7|TRBV6-5
CASSLNRGTYEQYF
TGTGCCAGCAGTCTAAACAGGGGGACCTACGAGCAGTACTTC
>NA|TRBD1|TRBJ2-5|TRBV5-1
CASSPVGQGAETQYF
TGCGCCAGCAGCCCGGTTGGACAGGGGGCGGAGACCCAGTACTTC
>few|TRBD2|TRBJ2-1|TRBV7-8
CASSLDETSGYNEQFF
TGTGCCAGCAGCTTAGATGAGACTAGCGGCTACAATGAGCAGTTCTTC
>NA|NA|TRBJ1-2|TRBV5-1
CASREGSNYGYTF
TGCGCCAGCAGGGAGGGTTCAAACTATGGCTACACCTTC
>NA|TRBD1|TRBJ2-1|TRBV7-2
CASSPVLNTGDVVQFF
TGTGCCAGCAGCCCCGTTTTGAATACAGGGGACGTTGTGCAGTTCTTC
>NA|NA|TRBJ1-2|TRBV2
CASSDPRNYGYTF
TGTGCCAGCAGTGACCCCAGGAACTATGGCTACACCTTC
>NA|NA|TRBJ1-6|TRBV6-5
CAASWALGSPLHF
TGTGCCGCGTCTTGGGCGTTAGGTTCACCCCTCCACTTT
>NA|TRBD1|TRBJ2-7|TRBV11-2
CASSLGQGNYEQYF
TGTGCCAGCAGCTTAGGACAGGGTAACTACGAGCAGTACTTC
>NA|NA|TRBJ2-5|TRBV19
CASSMRGRQETQYF
TGTGCCAGTAGTATGAGAGGCCGTCAAGAGACCCAGTACTTC
>NA|TRBD1|TRBJ1-3|TRBV15
CATSRDQGGTGNTIYF
TGTGCCACCAGCAGAGACCAGGGGGGGACTGGAAACACCATATATTTT
>NA|NA|TRBJ1-1|TRBV27
CASSFGSNNEAFF
TGTGCCAGCAGTTTCGGATCGAATAATGAAGCTTTCTTT
>once|NA|TRBJ2-5|TRBV6-6
CASSYSTSPRGETQYF
TGTGCCAGCAGTTACTCGACCAGCCCCCGAGGAGAGACCCAGTACTTC
>NA|NA|TRBJ2-7|TRBV6-2/TRBV6-3
CASSGPGPYEQYF
TGTGCCAGCAGTGGCCCGGGACCCTACGAGCAGTACTTC
>NA|NA|TRBJ1-2|TRBV5-6
CASSLSDQYYGYTF
TGTGCCAGCAGCTTGTCTGACCAGTACTATGGCTACACCTTC
>NA|NA|TRBJ2-2|TRBV11-2
CASTFTKSGELFF
TGTGCCAGCACCTTTACTAAATCCGGGGAGCTGTTTTTT
>NA|NA|TRBJ1-3|TRBV3-1/TRBV3-2
CASSRVWAGESSGNTIYF
TGTGCCAGCAGCCGGGTGTGGGCAGGCGAGAGCTCTGGAAACACCATATATTTT
>NA|NA|TRBJ1-1|TRBV12-5
CASGLGDRNTEAFF
TGTGCTAGTGGTTTAGGGGATCGGAACACTGAAGCTTTCTTT
>NA|NA|TRBJ1-4|TRBV6-6
CASSHGGEKLFF
TGTGCCAGCAGCCACGGGGGGGAAAAACTGTTTTTT
>NA|TRBD2|TRBJ2-1|TRBV10-3
CAISEVSGSSNEQFF
TGTGCCATCAGTGAGGTTAGCGGGAGTTCTAATGAGCAGTTCTTC
>NA|TRBD2|TRBJ2-1|TRBV6-5
CASTPRGGLGVEQFF
TGTGCCAGCACCCCCCGGGGGGGCTTAGGGGTGGAGCAGTTCTTC
>NA|TRBD2|TRBJ2-5|TRBV5-4
CASSEGTSGQETQYF
TGTGCCAGCAGCGAGGGGACTAGCGGACAAGAGACCCAGTACTTC
>NA|NA|TRBJ1-1|TRBV21-1
CASSKEKGQGRAKELTEAFF
TGTGCCAGCAGCAAAGAGAAGGGACAGGGTCGGGCGAAGGAGTTGACTGAAGCTTTCTTT
>NA|TRBD1|TRBJ1-6|TRBV5-1
CASSLDRVRTPLHF
TGCGCCAGCAGCCTGGACAGGGTTCGAACACCCCTCCACTTT
>NA|NA|TRBJ2-7|TRBV20-1
CSASVGPPSLVQYF
TGCAGTGCTAGTGTGGGCCCCCCTTCCCTCGTGCAGTACTTC
>NA|TRBD1|TRBJ1-2|TRBV7-2
CASSLRAGGNYGYTF
TGTGCCAGCAGCTTACGGGCAGGGGGCAACTATGGCTACACCTTC
>NA|NA|TRBJ2-7|TRBV2
CASSADGRYEQYF
TGTGCCAGCAGTGCCGACGGGAGATACGAGCAGTACTTC
>NA|NA|TRBJ2-1|TRBV4-1
CASSQVEAPSYNEQFF
TGCGCCAGCAGCCAAGTCGAGGCTCCCTCCTACAATGAGCAGTTCTTC
>NA|NA|TRBJ2-2|TRBV2
CASSEGPGELFF
TGTGCCAGCTCAGAAGGTCCCGGGGAGCTGTTTTTT
>NA|NA|TRBJ2-3|TRBV5-6
CASSLAPTITSTDTQYF
TGTGCCAGCAGCTTGGCCCCCACGATCACTAGCACAGATACGCAGTATTTT
>NA|NA|TRBJ1-3|TRBV27
CARESGLSSGCERNTIYF
TGTGCCAGGGAATCGGGACTATCATCCGGCTGTGAAAGAAACACCATATATTTT
>NA|TRBD1|TRBJ1-5|TRBV19
CASSTPPGTGNNQPQHF
TGTGCCAGTAGTACCCCCCCCGGGACAGGGAACAATCAGCCCCAGCATTTT
>NA|NA|TRBJ2-7|TRBV4-3
CASSQVYRGPRFYEQYF
TGCGCCAGCAGCCAAGTGTATCGAGGTCCCCGATTCTACGAGCAGTACTTC
>NA|NA|TRBJ1-3|TRBV15
CATSRGGTENTIYF
TGTGCCACCAGCAGAGGGGGGACGGAAAACACCATATATTTT
>NA|NA|TRBJ2-7|TRBV4-1
CASSQDRGGRYEQYF
TGCGCCAGCAGCCAAGATAGGGGGGGCCGCTACGAGCAGTACTTC
>NA|TRBD1|TRBJ1-1|TRBV6-1
CASSDNRGQNTEAFF
TGTGCCAGCAGTGATAACAGGGGCCAGAACACTGAAGCTTTCTTT
>NA|NA|TRBJ1-1|TRBV7-9
CASTPVGGTEAFF
TGTGCCAGCACCCCAGTGGGGGGCACTGAAGCTTTCTTT
>NA|TRBD1|TRBJ2-7|TRBV15
CATSRNRGPFYEQYF
TGTGCCACCAGCAGAAACAGGGGACCCTTCTACGAGCAGTACTTC
>NA|TRBD1|TRBJ1-2|TRBV12-5
CASGTGTGGYGYTF
TGTGCTAGTGGTACCGGGACAGGGGGGTATGGCTACACCTTC
>NA|NA|TRBJ1-1|TRBV5-3
CASSYRADTEAFF
TGTGCCAGCTCGTACAGGGCGGACACTGAAGCTTTCTTT
>once|NA|TRBJ1-5|TRBV6-5
CASSWGSNQPQHF
TGTGCCAGCAGTTGGGGTAGCAATCAGCCCCAGCATTTT
>NA|NA|TRBJ2-1|TRBV9
CASSVVGTPYNEQFF
TGTGCCAGCAGCGTAGTCGGGACACCCTACAATGAGCAGTTCTTC
>NA|NA|TRBJ2-7|TRBV7-2
CASSSARQVRAYEQYF
TGTGCCAGCAGCTCCGCCCGACAGGTACGAGCCTACGAGCAGTACTTC
>NA|NA|TRBJ1-1|TRBV10-1
CASSGQAGGKGTEAFF
TGCGCCAGCAGTGGACAGGCCGGCGGAAAGGGCACTGAAGCTTTCTTT